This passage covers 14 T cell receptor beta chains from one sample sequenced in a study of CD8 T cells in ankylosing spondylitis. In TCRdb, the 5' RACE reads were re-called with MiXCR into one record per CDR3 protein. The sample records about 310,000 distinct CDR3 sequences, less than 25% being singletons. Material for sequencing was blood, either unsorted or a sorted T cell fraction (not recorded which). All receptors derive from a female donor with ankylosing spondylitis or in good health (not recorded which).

CDR3 in DNA: TGTGCCAGCAGTGTGTCCAGGAATGAGCAGTTCTTC. This encodes CASSVSRNEQFF. V usage is TRBV25-1 and J usage is TRBJ2-1, with D hard to call. CDR3 size: 12 residues. V dropped 4 bases and J dropped 7 bases, with 8 bases sitting between them. The germline CDR1 and CDR2 sequences are MGHDK and SYGVNS.

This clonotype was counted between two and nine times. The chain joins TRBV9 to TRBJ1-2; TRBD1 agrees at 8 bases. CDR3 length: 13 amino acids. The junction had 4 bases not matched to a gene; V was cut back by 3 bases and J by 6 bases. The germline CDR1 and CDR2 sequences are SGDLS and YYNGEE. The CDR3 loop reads CASSAWTGHGYTF. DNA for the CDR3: TGTGCCAGCAGCGCTTGGACAGGGCATGGCTACACCTTC.

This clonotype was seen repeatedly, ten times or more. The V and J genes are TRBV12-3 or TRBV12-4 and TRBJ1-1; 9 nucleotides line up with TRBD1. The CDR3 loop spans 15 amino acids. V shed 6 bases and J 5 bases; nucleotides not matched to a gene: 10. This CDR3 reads CASSRPLTGGTEAFF. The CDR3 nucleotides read TGTGCCAGCAGCCGTCCCTTGACAGGGGGGACTGAAGCTTTCTTT.

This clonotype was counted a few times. The CDR3 loop reads CATSERVSPYEQYF. The CDR3 nucleotides are TGTGCCACCAGTGAACGGGTTAGCCCCTACGAGCAGTACTTC. The gene calls are TRBV24-1 and TRBJ2-7; D is unclear. V lost 4 bases and J lost 2, with 11 bases in between. The CDR3 has 14 residues. The germline V gene encodes CDR1 KGHDR and CDR2 SFDVKD.

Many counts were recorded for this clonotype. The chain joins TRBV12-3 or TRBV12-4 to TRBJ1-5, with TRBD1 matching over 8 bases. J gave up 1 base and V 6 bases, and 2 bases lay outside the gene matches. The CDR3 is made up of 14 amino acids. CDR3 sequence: CASSGQGSNQPQHF. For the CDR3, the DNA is TGTGCCAGCAGCGGACAGGGAAGCAATCAGCCCCAGCATTTT.

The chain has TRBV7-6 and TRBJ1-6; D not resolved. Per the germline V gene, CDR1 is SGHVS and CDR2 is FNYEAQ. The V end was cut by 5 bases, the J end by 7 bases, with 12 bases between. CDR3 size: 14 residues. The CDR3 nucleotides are TGTGCCAGCAGCCCCGGCGTAATCAATTCACCCCTCCACTTT. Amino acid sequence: CASSPGVINSPLHF. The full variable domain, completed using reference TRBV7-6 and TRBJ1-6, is GAGVSQSPRYKVTKRGQDVALRCDPISGHVSLYWYRQALGQGPEFLTYFNYEAQQDKSGLPNDRFSAERPEGSISTLTIQRTEQRDSAMYRCASSPGVINSPLHFGNGTRLTVT.

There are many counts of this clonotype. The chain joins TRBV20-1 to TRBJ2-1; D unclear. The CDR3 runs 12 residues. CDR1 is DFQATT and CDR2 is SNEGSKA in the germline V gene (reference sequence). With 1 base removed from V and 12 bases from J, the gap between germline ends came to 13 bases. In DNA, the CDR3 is TGCAGTGCTAGAGTCCCTCTTACGGGGCAGTTCTTC. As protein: CSARVPLTGQFF.

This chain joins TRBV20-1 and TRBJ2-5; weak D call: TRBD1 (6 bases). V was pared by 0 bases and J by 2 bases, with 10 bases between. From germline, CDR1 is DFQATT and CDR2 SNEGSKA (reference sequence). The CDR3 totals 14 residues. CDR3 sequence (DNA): TGCAGTGCTAGAGATGGGGGCCTACAAGAGACCCAGTACTTC. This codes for CSARDGGLQETQYF.

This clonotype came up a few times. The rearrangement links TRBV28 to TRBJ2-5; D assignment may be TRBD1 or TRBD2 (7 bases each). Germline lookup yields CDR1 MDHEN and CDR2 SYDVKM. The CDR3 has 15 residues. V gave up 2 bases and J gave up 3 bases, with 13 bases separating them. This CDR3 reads CASSLAGDREETQYF. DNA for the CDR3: TGTGCCAGCAGTTTAGCGGGAGACAGGGAAGAGACCCAGTACTTC.

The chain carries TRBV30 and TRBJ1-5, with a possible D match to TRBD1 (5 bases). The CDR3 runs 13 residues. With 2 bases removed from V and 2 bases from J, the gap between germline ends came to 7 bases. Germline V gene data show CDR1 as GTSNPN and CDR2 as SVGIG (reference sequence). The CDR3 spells CAWSMGRNQPQHF. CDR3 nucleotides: TGTGCCTGGAGTATGGGGCGCAATCAGCCCCAGCATTTT.

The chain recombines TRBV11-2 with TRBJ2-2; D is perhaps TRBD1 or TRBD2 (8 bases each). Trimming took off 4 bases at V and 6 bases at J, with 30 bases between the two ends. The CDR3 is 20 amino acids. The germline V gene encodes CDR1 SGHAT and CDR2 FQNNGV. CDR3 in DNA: TGTGCCAGCAGCTCAATCACGCCAGGACAGGGAGGCGGGAGGCCCGGGGAGCTGTTTTTT. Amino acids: CASSSITPGQGGGRPGELFF.

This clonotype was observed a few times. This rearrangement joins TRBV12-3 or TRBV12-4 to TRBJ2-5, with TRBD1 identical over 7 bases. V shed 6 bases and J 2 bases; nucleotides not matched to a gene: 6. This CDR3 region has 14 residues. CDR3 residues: CASSRGQPQETQYF. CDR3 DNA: TGTGCCAGCAGCCGGGGACAGCCTCAAGAGACCCAGTACTTC.

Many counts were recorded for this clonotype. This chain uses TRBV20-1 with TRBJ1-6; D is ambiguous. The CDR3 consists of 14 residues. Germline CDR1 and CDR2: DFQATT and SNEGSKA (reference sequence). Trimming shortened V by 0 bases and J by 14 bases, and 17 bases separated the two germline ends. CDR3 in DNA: TGCAGTGCTAGAGACGGGCAGACGTTCTCTACCCTCCACTTT. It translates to CSARDGQTFSTLHF.

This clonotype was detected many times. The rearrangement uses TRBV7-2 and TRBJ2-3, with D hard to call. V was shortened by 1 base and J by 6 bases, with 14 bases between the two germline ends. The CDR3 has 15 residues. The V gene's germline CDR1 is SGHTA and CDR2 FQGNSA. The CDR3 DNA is TGTGCCAGCAGCTTAGAGAGGACCACCTCCGATACGCAGTATTTT. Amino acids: CASSLERTTSDTQYF. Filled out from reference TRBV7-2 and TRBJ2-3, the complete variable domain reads GAGVSQSPSNKVTEKGKDVELRCDPISGHTALYWYRQSLGQGLEFLIYFQGNSAPDKSGLPSDRFSAERTGGSVSTLTIQRTQQEDSAVYLCASSLERTTSDTQYFGPGTRLTVL.